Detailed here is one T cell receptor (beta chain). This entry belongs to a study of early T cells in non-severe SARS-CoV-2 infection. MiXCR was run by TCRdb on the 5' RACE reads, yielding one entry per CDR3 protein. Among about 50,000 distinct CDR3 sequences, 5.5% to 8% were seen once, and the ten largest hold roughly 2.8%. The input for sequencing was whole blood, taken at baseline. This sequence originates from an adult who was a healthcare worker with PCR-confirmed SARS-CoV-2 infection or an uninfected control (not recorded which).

CDR3 amino acids: CASSPRTEALGLFF. CDR3 bases: TGTGCCAGCAGCCCACGGACCGAGGCGTTAGGACTGTTCTTC. V gene TRBV7-6 combines with J gene TRBJ2-1; TRBD2 might be the D (5 bases). The CDR3 totals 14 residues. Germline loops: CDR1 SGHVS, CDR2 FNYEAQ. V lost 5 bases to trimming and J lost 15 bases, with 23 bases between them.